The 21 T cell receptor beta chains given below trace back to one sample, sequenced in a study of PD-L1 blockade in urothelial cancer. Time point reported: peripheral blood 6 weeks after treatment start. TCRdb's copy holds only in-frame clones and misses some; the assay was immunoSEQ multiplex PCR. This repertoire shows about 130,000 clones, about 82% found once; its top ten account for 2% to 3%. Sequences were derived from PBMCs, sampled around atezolizumab (anti-PD-L1) treatment. The receptor source for this set is a man aged 45-65 years with urothelial cancer.

The chain is built from TRBV9 and TRBJ2-1; no firm D call. Looked up from germline, CDR1 is SGDLS and CDR2 is YYNGEE. The CDR3 runs to 11 residues. V was clipped by 3 bases and J by 10 bases, with 8 bases between them. This chain's CDR3 is CASSALQEQFF. In DNA form, the CDR3 reads TGTGCCAGCAGCGCCCTACAGGAGCAGTTCTTC.

The CDR3 sequence is CASSLPTGRNTEAFF. The CDR3 region has the DNA TGCGCCAGCAGCCTACCGACAGGGCGGAACACTGAAGCTTTCTTT. The chain joins TRBV4-1 to TRBJ1-1; TRBD1 matches at 7 bases. CDR1 and CDR2 (germline): MGHRA, YSYEKL. CDR3 length: 15 amino acids. J lost 1 base, V lost 4 bases, and 6 bases had no gene match.

A single count supports this clone. CDR3 coding DNA: TGTGCCTGGAGTGTTCTGGGGGCCGTGACCCAGTACTTC. Protein product: CAWSVLGAVTQYF. The V and J genes are TRBV30 and TRBJ2-5; D is perhaps TRBD1 (6 bases). This CDR3 comprises 13 residues. The germline gives CDR1 GTSNPN, CDR2 SVGIG (reference sequence). V gave up 0 bases and J gave up 7 bases, with 12 bases separating them.

Only one count was recorded for this clone. The chain joins TRBV5-1 to TRBJ1-4, with 8 bases matching TRBD1. The V and J ends lost 4 bases and 8 bases, in that order; junction bases with no gene match: 10. CDR3 size: 15 residues. Germline CDR1 SGHRS, CDR2 YFSETQ. The CDR3 loop is CASSLSGTGREKLFF. CDR3 nucleotide sequence: TGCGCCAGCAGCCTCTCCGGGACAGGACGGGAAAAACTGTTTTTT.

In this sample, this clone turned up a few times. The V call is TRBV4-1, the J call TRBJ2-1; 7 bases map to TRBD2. This CDR3 is built from 16 residues. The J segment lost 3 bases and the V segment lost 2 bases, leaving 7 bases of the junction unmatched. From germline, CDR1 is MGHRA and CDR2 YSYEKL. CDR3 protein: CASSQIRLAYYNEQFF. Here the CDR3 DNA reads TGCGCCAGCAGCCAAATACGACTAGCCTACTACAATGAGCAGTTCTTC.

V is TRBV19 and J is TRBJ2-6; no clear D gene. The CDR3 is 15 amino acids. Trimming removed 5 bases from V and 1 base from J, with 9 bases in between. Per germline, CDR1 LNHDA and CDR2 SQIVND (reference sequence). For the CDR3, the DNA is TGTGCCAGTAGTGCCATCGAGTCTGGGGCCAACGTCCTGACTTTC. It encodes CASSAIESGANVLTF. The full variable domain, with the rest looked up from reference TRBV19 and TRBJ2-6, is DGGITQSPKYLFRKEGQNVTLSCEQNLNHDAMYWYRQDPGQGLRLIYYSQIVNDFQKGDIAEGYSVSREKKESFPLTVTSAQKNPTAFYLCASSAIESGANVLTFGAGSRLTVL.

This clone was counted a few times. The chain carries TRBV28 and TRBJ2-1; 9 positions agree with TRBD2. The CDR3 sequence is 18 residues long. Losses at the gene ends were 4 bases for V and 4 bases for J; bases not matched to a gene: 14. The germline V gene encodes CDR1 MDHEN and CDR2 SYDVKM. The CDR3 coding sequence is TGTGCCAGCAGTTACCCAATGCTGACTAGCGGAGATTACAATGAGCAGTTCTTC. As protein: CASSYPMLTSGDYNEQFF. Together with reference TRBV28 and TRBJ2-1, the CDR3 gives the full variable domain: DVKVTQSSRYLVKRTGEKVFLECVQDMDHENMFWYRQDPGLGLRLIYFSYDVKMKEKGDIPEGYSVSREKKERFSLILESASTNQTSMYLCASSYPMLTSGDYNEQFFGPGTRLTVL.

V usage is TRBV7-9 and J usage is TRBJ1-1; 10 bases match TRBD1. The V segment lost 5 bases and the J segment 4 bases; nucleotides outside the gene matches: 10. The CDR3 contains 16 residues. The V gene's germline CDR1 is SEHNR and CDR2 FQNEAQ (reference sequence). The CDR3 DNA reads as TGTGCCAGCAGCAACCGGGACAGGGGAGGAGGCACTGAAGCTTTCTTT. Translated, it gives CASSNRDRGGGTEAFF.

The count of this clone is one. The chain combines TRBV4-2 with TRBJ2-3, with 11 bases identical to TRBD2. After removal of 2 bases from V and 3 bases from J, the junction contained 4 bases not matched to a gene. The CDR3 loop spans 16 amino acids. Per germline, CDR1 LGHNA and CDR2 YNFKEQ. CDR3 residues: CASSQKSSGRTDTQYF. The CDR3 region has the DNA TGTGCCAGCAGCCAAAAATCTAGCGGGAGGACAGATACGCAGTATTTT.

CDR3: CASTRWDTTNYGYTF. Here the CDR3 DNA reads TGCGCCAGCACCAGATGGGACACTACTAACTATGGCTACACCTTC. The chain has TRBV10-2 and TRBJ1-2; D is possibly TRBD1 (6 bases). The CDR3 is 15 amino acids. Trimming removed 7 bases at V and 0 bases at J, with 15 bases between. Germline CDR1 reads WSHSY; CDR2 reads SAAADI.

The genes are TRBV5-1 and TRBJ2-2; D is possibly TRBD2 (6 bases). CDR1 and CDR2 from the germline V gene are SGHRS and YFSETQ. The CDR3 has 14 residues. V was clipped by 4 bases and J by 5 bases, with 12 bases between them. The CDR3 DNA follows: TGCGCCAGCAGCACCTCGGGAGAGACCGGGGAGCTGTTTTTT. Translation gives CASSTSGETGELFF.

The chain recombines TRBV7-9 with TRBJ2-2; 9 bases agree with TRBD2. Germline CDR1 SEHNR, CDR2 FQNEAQ (reference sequence). The CDR3 extends over 17 amino acids. V lost 1 base to trimming and J lost 1 base; unmatched junction nucleotides: 4. The CDR3 nucleotides read TGTGCCAGCAGCTTAGACAGACTAGCGGAGAACACCGGGGAGCTGTTTTTT. Protein sequence: CASSLDRLAENTGELFF.

This chain joins TRBV5-8 and TRBJ2-1, with D perhaps matching TRBD2 (6 bases). From germline, CDR1 is SGHTS and CDR2 YDEGEE. V lost 6 bases, J lost 1 base, and 11 bases lay in between. The CDR3 totals 14 residues. CDR3 sequence (DNA): TGTGCCAGCACCGGGGGTCTGTCCTACAATGAGCAGTTCTTC. The encoded protein is CASTGGLSYNEQFF.

This clone was detected only once. V is TRBV5-1 and J is TRBJ2-1; 10 nucleotides align to TRBD2. Germline V gene lookup returns CDR1 SGHRS and CDR2 YFSETQ. The CDR3 contains 15 residues. The trim removed 1 base at V and 5 bases at J, leaving 3 bases unmatched. CDR3 loop: CASSLTSGVNNEQFF. In nucleotides, the CDR3 is TGCGCCAGCAGCTTGACTAGCGGGGTTAACAATGAGCAGTTCTTC.

The chain carries TRBV6-5 and TRBJ1-4; possibly TRBD1 for D (5 bases). Per the germline V gene, CDR1 is MNHEY and CDR2 is SVGAGI. The length of the CDR3 is 14 residues. Trimming took 3 bases from V and 8 from J, leaving 13 bases between them. The DNA of the CDR3 is TGTGCCAGCAGTTATGGAGGGGTGGGAGAAAAACTGTTTTTT. Translation gives CASSYGGVGEKLFF.

The V gene is TRBV19, the J gene TRBJ2-2; a possible D gene is TRBD2 (5 bases). Germline V gives CDR1 LNHDA, CDR2 SQIVND (reference sequence). CDR3 length: 15 residues. V was cut by 9 bases and J by 0 bases, with 14 bases left in between. The CDR3 coding sequence is TGTGCCAGCCGCCGGGATCCTCCGAACACCGGGGAGCTGTTTTTT. This sequence encodes CASRRDPPNTGELFF. Full variable domain (remainder filled in from reference TRBV19 and TRBJ2-2): DGGITQSPKYLFRKEGQNVTLSCEQNLNHDAMYWYRQDPGQGLRLIYYSQIVNDFQKGDIAEGYSVSREKKESFPLTVTSAQKNPTAFYLCASRRDPPNTGELFFGEGSRLTVL.

The chain employs TRBV30 and TRBJ2-7; 10 bases align to TRBD2. Germline assignment: CDR1 GTSNPN and CDR2 SVGIG (reference sequence). The CDR3 extends over 14 amino acids. With V trimmed by 3 bases and J by 2 bases, 4 bases remained unmatched. The CDR3 protein is CAWRPSGSAYEQYF. CDR3 nucleotides: TGTGCCTGGAGGCCTAGCGGGAGTGCCTACGAGCAGTACTTC.

The chain carries TRBV19 and TRBJ2-4, with 14 bases aligning to TRBD2. Looked up from germline, CDR1 is LNHDA and CDR2 is SQIVND (reference sequence). The V gene end was trimmed by 1 base and the J gene end by 7 bases; junction bases not matched to a gene: 9. The CDR3 has 18 residues. CDR3 in amino acids: CASSIVTGLAGVRNIQYF. The CDR3 nucleotides read TGTGCCAGTAGTATAGTAACGGGACTAGCGGGAGTGAGGAACATTCAGTACTTC.

The rearrangement uses TRBV6-5 and TRBJ2-2; perhaps TRBD2 as D (5 bases). Germline CDR1 reads MNHEY; CDR2 reads SVGAGI. The CDR3 is 16 residues long. The ends were cut back, 1 base at V and 1 base at J, with 10 bases in the middle. In DNA, the CDR3 is TGTGCCAGCAGTTACTTGAGCGGCCTGAACACCGGGGAGCTGTTTTTT. Translation gives CASSYLSGLNTGELFF.

The V call is TRBV30, the J call TRBJ1-6; D remains unclear. The CDR3 is 14 residues long. CDR1 GTSNPN and CDR2 SVGIG come from the germline V gene (reference sequence). V lost 4 bases to trimming and J lost 0 bases, with 7 bases between them. This CDR3 is CAWMGSSYNSPLHF. The CDR3 DNA is TGTGCCTGGATGGGGAGCTCCTATAATTCACCCCTCCACTTT.

The CDR3 region has the DNA TGTGCCAGCACCCGACAAGGCGATGAAAAACTGTTTTTT. This gives the protein CASTRQGDEKLFF. This chain uses TRBV27 with TRBJ1-4; D is ambiguous. V dropped 7 bases and J dropped 6 bases, with 12 bases sitting between them. Germline CDR1 is MNHEY and CDR2 is SMNVEV (reference sequence). CDR3 size: 13 residues.